The source of this TCR beta chain is a study of CD8 T cells in ankylosing spondylitis. About this clonotype itself: Its target is unknown. The junction departs from germline at one end; a sequencing error may be responsible.

Library preparation for TCR beta used quantitative 5'-RACE with molecular barcodes. From the 5' RACE reads, TCRdb called clonotypes with MiXCR, one entry per CDR3 protein. The table lists roughly 36,000 distinct CDR3 sequences, 13% to 15% of them singletons. The CDR3 sequence is 11 residues long. Notes on the study in general: Reportedly, matched ankylosing spondylitis synovial fluid was significantly enriched for disease-linked clones. A motif of roughly 8 highly homologous TCR beta variants was seen as apparently characteristic of ankylosing spondylitis blood.

This receptor was identified in a male donor with ankylosing spondylitis or in good health (not recorded which). The rearrangement joins TRBV12-3 or TRBV12-4 to TRBJ2-5; D unresolved. Sequenced: blood. The CDR3 region has the DNA TGTGCCAGCGGTTTTAAGGAGACCCAGTACTTC. Its protein is CASGFKETQYF.